This TCR beta chain was identified during a study of blood T cell repertoires in COVID-19 (dated by TCRdb to the early 2020s). Broadly, across the study: Samples covering the acute and convalescent phases of COVID-19 were provided by collaborators in the United States, Italy and Spain. The material from the prospective study consisted of cDNA or gDNA derived from T cells, B-cell-depleted T cells, or PBMCs. Subjects who had been exposed to COVID-19, were actively infected with it, or had recovered from it provided the deeply sampled blood TCRbeta repertoires that made up the dataset. The repertoires were released in a freely available public database intended as a resource for research on the immune response to SARS-CoV-2. Samples were obtained from the ongoing ImmuneRACE study (first 160 participants) and from about 1,300 subjects provided by 6 global collaborators. Nearly every sample came with metadata listing a de-identified subject ID, COVID-19 status, age in years and sex. Where HLA class I and class II types were available, the types were taken from metadata supplied by the sample provider, not from assay-based typing. Beyond this particular receptor, the publication reports: Clinical and demographic metadata were provided uncurated, with the amount varying by source and participant.

From a lookup of the germline V gene, CDR1 and CDR2 are SNHLY and FYNNEI. V was cut back by 0 bases and J by 9 bases, leaving a gap of 12 bases between them. The cysteine opens and the phenylalanine closes a CDR3 of 14 amino acids. Just the 42-base CDR3 DNA is kept, in frame starting at base 1. One collaborating source in Seattle enrolled patients while the patients were actively infected and followed the patients over time throughout the course of disease. Whole blood was collected in K2EDTA tubes by collaborating institutions according to the institutions' own protocols. For TCRbeta analysis, collaborator samples were shipped as frozen whole blood, as isolated PBMCs, or as DNA extracted from either sample type. Notes on this clone: Its antigen remains undetermined. There are no base qualities to consult, and no much larger clone falls within one base.

The immunoSEQ Assay, a bias-controlled multiplex PCR, was used to amplify TCRbeta CDR3 regions from genomic DNA. Processing in the source paper ran as follows. Within the assay, amplification of reference gene primers was used to estimate how many nucleated cells each sample contained. To quantify the absolute abundance of each unique TCRbeta CDR3 rearrangement, sequence reads were collapsed and filtered. For each sample, productive Simpson clonality was calculated as the square root of Simpson's diversity index across productive rearrangements. Entries here come from immuneACCESS through TCRdb and include only in-frame sequences with V and J called. Some clones fail to appear in such tables; in the studies checked, an unresolved V gene covers under half of the shortfall, and the cause of the remainder is unknown. For V, J and clone size, that table is used; D and trimming come from the DNA. Recorded for this sample are about 260,000 clones; about 88% of them occurred a single time. The ten largest clones take up 5.2% of the sample.

This sequence was found in a woman aged 60 to 75 with COVID-19, enrolled during active disease. Material for sequencing was peripheral blood. This chain is built from TRBV2 and TRBJ1-5, with a weak D call of TRBD1 (5 bases match). The nucleotide sequence is given as TGTGCCAGCAGTGAAGCGGGCAGGGCGGTGCCCCAGCATTTT. Protein translation: CASSEAGRAVPQHF. Reference TRBV2 and TRBJ1-5 proteins supply the regions before and after the CDR3; the full variable domain is: EPEVTQTPSHQVTQMGQEVILRCVPISNHLYFYWYRQILGQKVEFLVSFYNNEISEKSEIFDDQFSVERPDGSNFTLKIRSTKLEDSAMYFCASSEAGRAVPQHFGDGTRLSIL.